This T cell receptor (beta chain) was recorded in a study of shared clonotypes between healthy human individuals (dated by TCRdb to 2020 to 2022). With regard to the full study: The cohort comprised a couple of women and a few men aged 18 to 49 years. To increase sequencing depth and limit assay-specific biases, TCR repertoire library preparation and sequencing were carried out by different laboratories using diverse techniques. Between about 0.94 and 8.9 billion PBMCs per donor were obtained by leukapheresis. For each donor, CD4 naive and CD4 memory were each run on three plates, CD8 naive on two plates, and CD8 memory on one plate. Blood TCR repertoires of roughly 5 healthy adults were deeply sequenced to estimate repertoire size and the extent of clonotype sharing between individuals.

CDR1 and CDR2 are read off the germline V gene as MNHEY and SVGAGI. V drops 6 bases and J drops 5 bases, leaving 10 bases in between. CDR3 length: 12 amino acids, cysteine to phenylalanine. Solely the CDR3 DNA is kept, with 36 bases framed from the first base. Healthy HIV-negative adults with no recently reported acute infections or vaccinations were included as donors. All donors were Caucasian adults living in Nashville, Tennessee, USA. Magnetic negative selection was used to enrich CD4+ T cells, after which naive cells were positively selected on CD45RA and the negative fraction became the memory subset. Blood was obtained by leukapheresis, after which PBMCs were separated by Ficoll-Histopaque density gradient centrifugation and cryopreserved in liquid nitrogen vapor phase. Analytical flow cytometry was used to check the purity and quantity of each magnetically sorted T cell population. From each sorted fraction, genomic DNA was isolated and quantified by UV absorbance on a Nanodrop 2000c.

Paper-wide results and their limitations: Sampling was limited to blood, and TCR repertoires in tissue likely differ from TCR repertoires in blood. Clonotypes shared by all four sorted-subset donors showed higher generation probabilities than non-shared clonotypes. Based on pairwise subsampling, the degree of clonotype sharing among donors was expected to be affected by sequencing depth. Larger estimated clonotype richness was generally found for naive subsets than for memory subsets. Because the study included a small number of donors, the genetic and exposure-history diversity represented was limited. Incomplete sequencing was indicated by rarefaction of sorted-subset datasets, despite the large sequencing depth. When several donors were compared, the shared fraction of clonotypes was about 5.2% for naive CD4, approximately 3.5% for naive CD8, more than 2% for memory CD4, and 0.4% for memory CD8.

To note about this clone: Its antigen is still unknown. No base-level quality is on record; no much larger clone is a single base apart.

TCR CDR3 regions were amplified from genomic DNA by multiplex PCR using the deep immunoSEQ assay. For each cell subset, the extracted genomic DNA was distributed evenly across all wells of several immunoSEQ 96-well plates, and each plate served as one replicate. For sorted subsets, around 200 ng genomic DNA, equal to tens of thousands of T cell genomes, was loaded into each replicate PCR. Purified libraries were measured with a Qubit 3.0 fluorometer, size-checked on a Bioanalyzer 2100, and measured again with the KAPA Library Quantification kit. A separate single-read 150-cycle Illumina NextSeq 550 flow cell was used to sequence each immunoSEQ 96-well plate. The original pipeline was this. The immunoSEQ output contained only junctional sequences without quality scores, so filtering could not match that applied to full-length reads. To assign V/J genes and CDR3, sequences were annotated using PyIR, a Python wrapper for IgBLAST v1.9, with IMGT germline references. Any read was removed if the V/J assignment was weak (E-value above 1e-6), the CDR3 was missing, or the read contained stop codons, out-of-frame junctions, or ambiguous translated residues. V3J clonotypes were defined as sequences sharing the same inferred V gene, J gene, and CDR3 amino acid sequence. Percentage overlap between repertoires was computed as shared unique clonotypes divided by the size of the smaller repertoire. Three approaches were used to assess repertoire richness: RTK rarefaction, the Chao1 estimator, and Recon v2.1 estimates of unobserved clonotypes. For all TCRbeta clonotypes obtained by the gDNA method from a few donors, generation probabilities were computed with OLGA. TCRdb took this table from immuneACCESS and kept in-frame rearrangements with V and J called. Such tables lack part of the clones; where checked against another copy, unresolved V genes explain under half of the gap, and the rest is unexplained. V, J and clone size reflect that table, while D and trimming were determined from the DNA. The sample yields 1,400,000 or so clones; approximately 98.5% were counted once. Around 0.38% of the sample goes to the ten largest clones.

This receptor chain uses TRBV6-5 and TRBJ1-1, with no confident D gene call. The source material was naive CD4+ T cells sorted from blood. The cell subset or site label on this specimen signifies: CD45RA+ positively selected. The origin of this receptor is a young man in good health. CDR3 region: CASSPTQTEAFF. Here is the DNA: TGTGCCAGCAGCCCCACACAGACTGAAGCTTTCTTT.